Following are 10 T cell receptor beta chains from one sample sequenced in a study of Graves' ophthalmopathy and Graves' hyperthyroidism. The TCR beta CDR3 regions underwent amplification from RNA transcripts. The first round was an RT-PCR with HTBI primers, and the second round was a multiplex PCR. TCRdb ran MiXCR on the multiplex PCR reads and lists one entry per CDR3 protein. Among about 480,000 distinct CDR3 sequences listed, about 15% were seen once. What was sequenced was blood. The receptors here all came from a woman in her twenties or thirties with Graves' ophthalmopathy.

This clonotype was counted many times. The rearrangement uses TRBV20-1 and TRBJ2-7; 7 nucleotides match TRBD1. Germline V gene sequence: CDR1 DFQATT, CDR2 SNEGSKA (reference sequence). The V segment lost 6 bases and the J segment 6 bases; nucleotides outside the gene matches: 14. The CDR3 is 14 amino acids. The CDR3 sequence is CSASRQGADGEQYF. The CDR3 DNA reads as TGCAGTGCAAGCCGACAGGGAGCAGATGGCGAGCAGTACTTC.

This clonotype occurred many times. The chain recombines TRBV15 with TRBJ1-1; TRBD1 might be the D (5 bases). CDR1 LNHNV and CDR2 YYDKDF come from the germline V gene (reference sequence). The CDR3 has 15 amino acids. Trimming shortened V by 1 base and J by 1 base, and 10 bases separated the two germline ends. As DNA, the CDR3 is TGTGCCACCAGCAGAGGGGGGGTTCAGAACACTGAAGCTTTCTTT. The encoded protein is CATSRGGVQNTEAFF.

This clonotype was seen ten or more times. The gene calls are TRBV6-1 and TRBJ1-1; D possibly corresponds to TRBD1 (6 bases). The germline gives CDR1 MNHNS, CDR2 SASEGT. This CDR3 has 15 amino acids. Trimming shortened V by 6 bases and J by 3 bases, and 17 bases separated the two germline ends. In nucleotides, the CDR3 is TGTGCCAGCAGACAAGGTCCCCAGGGGTACACTGAAGCTTTCTTT. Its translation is CASRQGPQGYTEAFF.

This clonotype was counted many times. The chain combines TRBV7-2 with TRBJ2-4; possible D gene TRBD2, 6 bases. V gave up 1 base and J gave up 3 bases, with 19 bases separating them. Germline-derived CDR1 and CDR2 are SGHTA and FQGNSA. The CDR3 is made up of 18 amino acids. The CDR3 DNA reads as TGTGCCAGCAGCTTAGGGGCGGGGTGGGGCGTCGGCAAAAACATTCAGTACTTC. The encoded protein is CASSLGAGWGVGKNIQYF.

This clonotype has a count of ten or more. CDR3 in DNA: TGTGCCAGCAGCTCTCCGCGACGGGGGGCCAAAAACATTCAGTACTTC. Its translation: CASSSPRRGAKNIQYF. The chain is built from TRBV7-8 and TRBJ2-4, with D possibly being TRBD2 (6 bases). The CDR3 covers 16 residues. The germline V gene encodes CDR1 SGHVS and CDR2 FQNEAQ. Trimming pared 4 bases from V and 1 base from J, leaving 14 bases between.

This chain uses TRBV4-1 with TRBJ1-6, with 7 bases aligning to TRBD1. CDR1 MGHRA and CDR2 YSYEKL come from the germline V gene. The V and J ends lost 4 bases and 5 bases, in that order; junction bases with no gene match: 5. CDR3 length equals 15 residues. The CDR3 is CASSRSGTDNSPLHF. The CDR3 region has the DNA TGCGCCAGCAGCCGCTCCGGGACAGATAATTCACCCCTCCACTTT.

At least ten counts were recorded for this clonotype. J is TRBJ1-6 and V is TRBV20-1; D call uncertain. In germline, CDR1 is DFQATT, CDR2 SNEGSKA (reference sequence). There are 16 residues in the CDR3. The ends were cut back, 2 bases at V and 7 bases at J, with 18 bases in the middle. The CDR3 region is CSARPTQVSKNSPLHF. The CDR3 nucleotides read TGCAGTGCTAGACCCACGCAAGTCAGCAAGAATTCACCCCTCCACTTT.

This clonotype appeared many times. The CDR3 DNA sequence: TGTGCCAGCAGTTACTCAGGAGCAGATACGCAGTATTTT. This encodes CASSYSGADTQYF. The chain is built from TRBV6-5 and TRBJ2-3; D unresolved. The germline V gene encodes CDR1 MNHEY and CDR2 SVGAGI. The CDR3 has 13 residues. Trimming left V 0 bases short and J 4 bases short, with 5 bases between.

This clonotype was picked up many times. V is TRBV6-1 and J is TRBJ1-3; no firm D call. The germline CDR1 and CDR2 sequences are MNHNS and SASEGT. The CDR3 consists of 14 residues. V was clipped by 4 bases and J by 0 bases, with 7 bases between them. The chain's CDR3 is CASSGTNSGNTIYF. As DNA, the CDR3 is TGTGCCAGCAGTGGGACTAACTCTGGAAACACCATATATTTT.

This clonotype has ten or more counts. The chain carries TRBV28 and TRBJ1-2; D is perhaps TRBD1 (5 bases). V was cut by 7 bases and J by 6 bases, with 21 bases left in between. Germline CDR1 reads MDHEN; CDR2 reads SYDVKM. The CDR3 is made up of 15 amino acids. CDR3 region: CASTRAPGRGHGYTF. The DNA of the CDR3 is TGTGCCAGCACCCGGGCACCGGGACGGGGACATGGCTACACCTTC.